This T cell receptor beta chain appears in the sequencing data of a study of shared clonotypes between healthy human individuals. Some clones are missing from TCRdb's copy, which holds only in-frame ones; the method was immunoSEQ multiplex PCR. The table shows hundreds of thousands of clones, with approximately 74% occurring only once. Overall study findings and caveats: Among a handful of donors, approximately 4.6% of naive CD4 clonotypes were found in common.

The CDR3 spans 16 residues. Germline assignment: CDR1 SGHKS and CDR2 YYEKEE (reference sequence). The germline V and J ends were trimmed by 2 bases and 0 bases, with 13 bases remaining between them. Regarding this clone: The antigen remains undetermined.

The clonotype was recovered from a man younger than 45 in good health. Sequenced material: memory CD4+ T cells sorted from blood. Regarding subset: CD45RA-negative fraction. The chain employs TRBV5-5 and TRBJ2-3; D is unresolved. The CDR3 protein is CASSFLDRSSTDTQYF. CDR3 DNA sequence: TGTGCCAGCAGCTTCTTAGACCGCTCAAGCACAGATACGCAGTATTTT.